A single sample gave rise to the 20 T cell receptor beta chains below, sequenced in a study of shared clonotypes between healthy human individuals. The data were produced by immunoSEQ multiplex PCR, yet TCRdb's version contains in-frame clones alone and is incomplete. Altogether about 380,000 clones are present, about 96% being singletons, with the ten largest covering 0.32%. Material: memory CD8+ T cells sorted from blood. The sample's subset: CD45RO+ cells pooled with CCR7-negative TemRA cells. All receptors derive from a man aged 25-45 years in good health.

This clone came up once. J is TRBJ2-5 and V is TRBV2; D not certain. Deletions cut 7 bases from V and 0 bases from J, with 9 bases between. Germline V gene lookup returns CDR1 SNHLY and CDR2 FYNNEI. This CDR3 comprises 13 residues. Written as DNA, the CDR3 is TGTGCCAGCACCCTAGAGTACCAAGAGACCCAGTACTTC. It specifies CASTLEYQETQYF.

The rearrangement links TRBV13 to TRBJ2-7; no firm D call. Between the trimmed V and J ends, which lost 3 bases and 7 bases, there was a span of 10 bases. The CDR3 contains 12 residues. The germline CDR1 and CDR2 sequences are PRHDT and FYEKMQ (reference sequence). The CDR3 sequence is CASSFESGEQYF. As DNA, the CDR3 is TGTGCCAGCAGCTTCGAGAGTGGGGAGCAGTACTTC.

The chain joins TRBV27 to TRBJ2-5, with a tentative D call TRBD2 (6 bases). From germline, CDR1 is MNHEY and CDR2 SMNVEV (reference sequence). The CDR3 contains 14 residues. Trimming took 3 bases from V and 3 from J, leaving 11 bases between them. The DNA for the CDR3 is TGTGCCAGCAGTTTGGGGAGGCCCGAAGAGACCCAGTACTTC. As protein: CASSLGRPEETQYF.

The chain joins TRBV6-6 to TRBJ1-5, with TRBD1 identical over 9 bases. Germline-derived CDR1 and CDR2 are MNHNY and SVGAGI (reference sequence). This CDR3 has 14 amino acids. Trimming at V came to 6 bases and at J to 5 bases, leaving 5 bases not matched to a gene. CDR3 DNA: TGTGCCAGCAGAGCGGGACAGGGAGATCAGCCCCAGCATTTT. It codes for CASRAGQGDQPQHF.

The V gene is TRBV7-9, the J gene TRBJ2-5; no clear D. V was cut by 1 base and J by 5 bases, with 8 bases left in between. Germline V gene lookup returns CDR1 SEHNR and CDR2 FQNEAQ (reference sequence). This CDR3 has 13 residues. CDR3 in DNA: TGTGCCAGCAGCTTAGGTGGTTGGGAGACCCAGTACTTC. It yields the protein CASSLGGWETQYF.

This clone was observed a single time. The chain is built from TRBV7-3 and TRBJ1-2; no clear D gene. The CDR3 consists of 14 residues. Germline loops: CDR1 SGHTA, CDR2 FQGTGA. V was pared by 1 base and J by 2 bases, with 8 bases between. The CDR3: CASSLSSGNYGYTF. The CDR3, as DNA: TGTGCCAGCAGCTTAAGCTCTGGGAACTATGGCTACACCTTC. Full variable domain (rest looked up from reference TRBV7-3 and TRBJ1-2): GAGVSQTPSNKVTEKGKYVELRCDPISGHTALYWYRQSLGQGPEFLIYFQGTGAADDSGLPNDRFFAVRPEGSVSTLKIQRTERGDSAVYLCASSLSSGNYGYTFGSGTRLTVV.

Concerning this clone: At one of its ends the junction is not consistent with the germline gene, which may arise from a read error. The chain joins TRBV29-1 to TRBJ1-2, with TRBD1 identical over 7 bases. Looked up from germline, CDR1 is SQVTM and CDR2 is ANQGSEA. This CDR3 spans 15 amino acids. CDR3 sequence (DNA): TGCAGCGTTGAAAGGGGGCGGGGCCGTACCTATGGCTACGCCTTC. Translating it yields CSVERGRGRTYGYAF.

The DNA of the CDR3 is TGTGCCAGCCGCGGGAGCTCGGCCGGGGAGCTGTTTTTT. Its translation is CASRGSSAGELFF. V and J are TRBV27 and TRBJ2-2; 7 bases fit TRBD2. The CDR3 loop spans 13 amino acids. Unmatched junction bases numbered 6, after V lost 8 bases and J lost 6 bases. CDR1 MNHEY and CDR2 SMNVEV come from the germline V gene (reference sequence).

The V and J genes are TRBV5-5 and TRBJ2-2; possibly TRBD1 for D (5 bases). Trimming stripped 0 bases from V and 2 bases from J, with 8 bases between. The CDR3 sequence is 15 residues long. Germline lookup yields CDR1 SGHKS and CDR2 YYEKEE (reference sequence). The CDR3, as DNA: TGTGCCAGCAGCTTGGGGACACTTAACACCGGGGAGCTGTTTTTT. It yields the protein CASSLGTLNTGELFF.

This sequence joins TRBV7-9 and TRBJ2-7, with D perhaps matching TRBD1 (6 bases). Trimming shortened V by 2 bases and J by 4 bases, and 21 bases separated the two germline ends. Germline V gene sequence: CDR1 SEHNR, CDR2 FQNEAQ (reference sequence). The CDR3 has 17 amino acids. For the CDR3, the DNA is TGTGCCAGCAGCTTAAGAGGTCAGCGGCGAGGGACATACGAGCAGTACTTC. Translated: CASSLRGQRRGTYEQYF.

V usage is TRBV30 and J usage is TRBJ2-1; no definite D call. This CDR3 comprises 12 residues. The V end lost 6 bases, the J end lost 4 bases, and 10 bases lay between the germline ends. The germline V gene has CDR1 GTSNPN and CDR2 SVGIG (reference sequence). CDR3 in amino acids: CACYRRYNEQFF. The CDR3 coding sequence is TGTGCCTGCTATCGGCGGTACAATGAGCAGTTCTTC.

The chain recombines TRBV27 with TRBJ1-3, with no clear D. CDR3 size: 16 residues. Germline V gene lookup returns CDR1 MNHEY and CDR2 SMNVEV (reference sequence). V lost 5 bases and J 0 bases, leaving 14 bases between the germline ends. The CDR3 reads CASSPRGLLSGNTIYF. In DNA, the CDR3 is TGTGCCAGCAGTCCCCGGGGTTTGCTCTCTGGAAACACCATATATTTT.

In DNA form, the CDR3 reads TGTGCCAGCAGCCCGAGTATGAGGGTTGCTCGGAGACTGTTTTTT. Translation gives CASSPSMRVARRLFF. This chain uses TRBV28 with TRBJ1-4; D is unclear. CDR1 is MDHEN, CDR2 SYDVKM, per germline. Trimming took off 6 bases at V and 13 bases at J, with 24 bases between the two ends. The CDR3 runs 15 residues.

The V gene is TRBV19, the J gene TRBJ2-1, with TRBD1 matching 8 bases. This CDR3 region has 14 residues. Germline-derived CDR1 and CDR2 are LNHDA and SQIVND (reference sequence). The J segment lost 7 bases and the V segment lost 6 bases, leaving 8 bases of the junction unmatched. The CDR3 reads CASSKDRVSNEQFF. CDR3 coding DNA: TGTGCCAGTAGCAAGGACAGGGTATCAAATGAGCAGTTCTTC.

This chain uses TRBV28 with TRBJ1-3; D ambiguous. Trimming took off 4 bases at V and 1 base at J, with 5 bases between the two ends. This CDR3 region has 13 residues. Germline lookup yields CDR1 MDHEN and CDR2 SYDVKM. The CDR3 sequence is CASSWGSGNTIYF. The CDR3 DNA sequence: TGTGCCAGCAGTTGGGGTTCTGGAAACACCATATATTTT.

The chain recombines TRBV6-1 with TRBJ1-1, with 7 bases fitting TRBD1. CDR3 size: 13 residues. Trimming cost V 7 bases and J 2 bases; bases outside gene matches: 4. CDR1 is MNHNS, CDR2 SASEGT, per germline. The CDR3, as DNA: TGTGCCAGCACAGACAGGGTCAACACTGAAGCTTTCTTT. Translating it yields CASTDRVNTEAFF.

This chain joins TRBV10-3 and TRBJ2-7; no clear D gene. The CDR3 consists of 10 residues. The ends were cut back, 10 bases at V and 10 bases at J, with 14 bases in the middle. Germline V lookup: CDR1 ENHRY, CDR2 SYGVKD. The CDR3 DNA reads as TGTGCCACTACCCCTAACGGCCAGTACTTC. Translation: CATTPNGQYF.

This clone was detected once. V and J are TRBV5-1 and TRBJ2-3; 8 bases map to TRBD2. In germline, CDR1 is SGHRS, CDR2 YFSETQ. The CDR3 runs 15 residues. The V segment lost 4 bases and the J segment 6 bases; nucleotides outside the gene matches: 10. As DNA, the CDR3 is TGCGCCAGCAGCCCACCGGCGGGAGGAGGGGATACGCAGTATTTT. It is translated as CASSPPAGGGDTQYF. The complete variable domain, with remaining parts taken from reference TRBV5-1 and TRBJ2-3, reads KAGVTQTPRYLIKTRGQQVTLSCSPISGHRSVSWYQQTPGQGLQFLFEYFSETQRNKGNFPGRFSGRQFSNSRSEMNVSTLELGDSALYLCASSPPAGGGDTQYFGPGTRLTVL.

The CDR3 DNA is TGTGCCAGCAGCAGGGAGAACAATGAGCAGTTCTTC. Amino acid sequence: CASSRENNEQFF. The J gene is TRBJ2-1, the V gene TRBV11-2; D might be TRBD2 (5 bases). CDR1 is SGHAT, CDR2 FQNNGV, per germline. The V and J ends lost 5 bases and 5 bases respectively, with 7 bases between them. CDR3 length equals 12 residues.

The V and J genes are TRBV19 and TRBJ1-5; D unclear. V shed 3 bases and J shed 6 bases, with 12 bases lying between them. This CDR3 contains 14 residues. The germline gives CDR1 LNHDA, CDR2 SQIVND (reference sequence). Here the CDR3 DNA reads TGTGCCAGTAGTATTGGGCAGTGGGCTCAGCCCCAGCATTTT. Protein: CASSIGQWAQPQHF.